This T cell receptor beta chain derives from a study of shared clonotypes between healthy human individuals. In the study overall: The study used three CD4 naive, three CD4 memory, two CD8 naive and one CD8 memory plate per donor.

Splitting of CD4+ cells produced CD45RA+ naive and CD45RA-negative memory subsets. Germline V gene data show CDR1 as SGHRS and CDR2 as YFSETQ. The CDR3 length is 13 residues. The germline V and J ends were trimmed by 4 bases and 5 bases, with 13 bases remaining between them. The protocol was immunoSEQ multiplex PCR, while the TCRdb copy is restricted to in-frame clones and leaves out a portion. The profile covers 2 million to 2.5 million clones, with 85% to 95% appearing a single time and approximately 0.4% taken by the ten largest. This clonotype originated in a man younger than 30 in good health. Some clones in this sample may be carry-over from other donors' samples. The sample comprised naive CD4+ T cells from PBMCs. As for subset: CD45RA+ positively selected. The V call is TRBV5-1, the J call TRBJ2-7; a possible D gene is TRBD1 (6 bases). The CDR3 nucleotides are TGCGCCAGCAGCGAACAGGGCCATAACGAGCAGTACTTC. Protein product: CASSEQGHNEQYF.